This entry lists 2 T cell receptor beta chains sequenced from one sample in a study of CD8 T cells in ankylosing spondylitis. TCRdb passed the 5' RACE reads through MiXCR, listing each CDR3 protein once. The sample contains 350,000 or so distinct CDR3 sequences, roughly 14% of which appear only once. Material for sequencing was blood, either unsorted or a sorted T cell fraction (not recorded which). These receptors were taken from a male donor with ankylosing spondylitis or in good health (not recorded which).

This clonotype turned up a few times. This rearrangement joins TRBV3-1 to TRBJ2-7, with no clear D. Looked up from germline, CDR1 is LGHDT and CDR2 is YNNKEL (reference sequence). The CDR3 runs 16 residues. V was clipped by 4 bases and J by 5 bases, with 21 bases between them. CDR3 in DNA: TGTGCCAGCAGCCCACTGGGGTTGGGAATCCGCCACGAGCAGTACTTC. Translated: CASSPLGLGIRHEQYF.

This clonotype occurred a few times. CDR3 residues: CASSLGLAGGSSSYEQYF. CDR3 nucleotides: TGCGCCAGCAGCTTAGGTCTAGCGGGAGGGTCTAGCTCCTACGAGCAGTACTTC. The rearrangement links TRBV4-1 to TRBJ2-7; 12 positions match TRBD2. The CDR3 length is 18 residues. Germline CDR1 MGHRA, CDR2 YSYEKL. J lost 0 bases, V lost 5 bases, and 11 bases had no gene match.